The 7 T cell receptor beta chains below come from one sample, sequenced in a study of OX40 agonist ivuxolimab in advanced cancers. The method was immunoSEQ multiplex PCR; TCRdb's version includes in-frame clones alone and lacks a portion of them. Counted here are over 90,000 clones, around 90% occurring once; the ten biggest clones make up roughly 0.15%. This specimen consisted of CD4+ or CD8+ T cells sorted from blood, obtained in a trial of the OX40 agonist ivuxolimab. Source of these receptors: an adult with an advanced solid tumor such as melanoma, head and neck, liver or kidney cancer.

The gene calls are TRBV28 and TRBJ2-2; TRBD1 matches at 7 bases. The germline gives CDR1 MDHEN, CDR2 SYDVKM. Germline trimming cut 5 bases from V and 3 bases from J; bases unmatched to any gene: 12. This CDR3 comprises 17 residues. The CDR3 DNA sequence: TGTGCCAGCAGTCTCTCCGGTAGGGGGCCGGACACCGGGGAGCTGTTTTTT. It encodes CASSLSGRGPDTGELFF.

This sequence joins TRBV19 and TRBJ2-1, with D maybe TRBD2 (6 bases). The CDR3 loop spans 15 amino acids. Trimming left V 7 bases short and J 0 bases short, with 13 bases between. Germline CDR1 reads LNHDA; CDR2 reads SQIVND (reference sequence). The CDR3 DNA reads as TGTGCCAGTACTCGGGACTCTGTCTCCTACAATGAGCAGTTCTTC. It codes for CASTRDSVSYNEQFF.

The V gene is TRBV6-5, the J gene TRBJ1-3; no clear D gene. This CDR3 has 14 residues. Trimming cost V 2 bases and J 0 bases, with 5 bases left between them. Germline V gene sequence: CDR1 MNHEY, CDR2 SVGAGI. CDR3 sequence: CASSYRDSGNTIYF. DNA of the CDR3: TGTGCCAGCAGTTACCGGGACTCTGGAAACACCATATATTTT.

The rearrangement links TRBV29-1 to TRBJ1-2; 7 nucleotides agree with TRBD1. The length of the CDR3 is 13 residues. Germline V gene sequence: CDR1 SQVTM, CDR2 ANQGSEA. V was clipped by 6 bases and J by 3 bases; unmatched bases: 7. CDR3 sequence: CSVSPGQYYGYTF. CDR3 DNA: TGCAGCGTGAGCCCGGGACAGTACTATGGCTACACCTTC. Looking up the rest from reference TRBV29-1 and TRBJ1-2 gives the full variable domain: SAVISQKPSRDICQRGTSLTIQCQVDSQVTMMFWYRQQPGQSLTLIATANQGSEATYESGFVIDKFPISRPNLTFSTLTVSNMSPEDSSIYLCSVSPGQYYGYTFGSGTRLTVV.

The gene calls are TRBV2 and TRBJ1-6, with 10 bases lining up with TRBD1. J lost 7 bases, V lost 6 bases, and 6 bases had no gene match. There are 15 residues in the CDR3. Germline V gene sequence: CDR1 SNHLY, CDR2 FYNNEI. The CDR3 bases are TGTGCCAGCAGGTTGGACAGGGGGATCAATTCACCCCTCCACTTT. This gives the protein CASRLDRGINSPLHF. The full variable domain, with the rest looked up from reference TRBV2 and TRBJ1-6, is EPEVTQTPSHQVTQMGQEVILRCVPISNHLYFYWYRQILGQKVEFLVSFYNNEISEKSEIFDDQFSVERPDGSNFTLKIRSTKLEDSAMYFCASRLDRGINSPLHFGNGTRLTVT.

This chain joins TRBV2 and TRBJ2-1; 11 bases are shared with TRBD2. Trimming cost V 3 bases and J 0 bases; bases outside gene matches: 4. The length of the CDR3 is 17 residues. CDR1 is SNHLY, CDR2 FYNNEI, per germline. Written as DNA, the CDR3 is TGTGCCAGCAGTGACCTTAGCGGGGGGGTCTCCTACAATGAGCAGTTCTTC. This translates into CASSDLSGGVSYNEQFF.

The genes are TRBV19 and TRBJ1-2, with TRBD1 identical over 7 bases. The V segment lost 6 bases and the J segment 5 bases; nucleotides outside the gene matches: 6. The germline CDR1 and CDR2 sequences are LNHDA and SQIVND (reference sequence). CDR3 size: 13 residues. The CDR3 DNA sequence: TGTGCCAGTAGAGCGGGACAGCTTTATGGCTACACCTTC. The encoded protein is CASRAGQLYGYTF.